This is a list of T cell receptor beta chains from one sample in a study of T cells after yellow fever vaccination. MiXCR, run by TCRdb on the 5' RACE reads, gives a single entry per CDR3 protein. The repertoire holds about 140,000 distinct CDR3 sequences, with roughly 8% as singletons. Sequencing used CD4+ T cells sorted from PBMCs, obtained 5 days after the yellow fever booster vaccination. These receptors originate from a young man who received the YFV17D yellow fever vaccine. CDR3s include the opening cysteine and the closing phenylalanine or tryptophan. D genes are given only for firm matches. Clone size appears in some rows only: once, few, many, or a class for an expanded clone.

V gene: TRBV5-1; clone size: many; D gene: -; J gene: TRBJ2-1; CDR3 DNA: TGCGCCAGCAGCGCGGGACCGATAGACAACATTAATGAGCAGTTCTTC; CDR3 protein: CASSAGPIDNINEQFF
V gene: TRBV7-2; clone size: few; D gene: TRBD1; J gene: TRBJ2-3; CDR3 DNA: TGTGCCAGCAGCCGGCAGACAGGGGGCTTGGCAGATACGCAGTATTTT; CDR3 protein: CASSRQTGGLADTQYF
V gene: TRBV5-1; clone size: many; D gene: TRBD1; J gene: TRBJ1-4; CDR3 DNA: TGCGCCAGCAGCTCGACGGGACAGGGGTTGAATGAAAAACTGTTTTTT; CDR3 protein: CASSSTGQGLNEKLFF
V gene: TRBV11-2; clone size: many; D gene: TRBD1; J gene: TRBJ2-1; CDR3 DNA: TGTGCCAGCAGCTCGACAGGGGGCGGTGAGCAGTTCTTC; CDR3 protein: CASSSTGGGEQFF
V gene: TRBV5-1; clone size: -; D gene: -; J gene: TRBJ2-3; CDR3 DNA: TGCGCCAGCAGCTTGGTACAGGGAGGGACAGATACGCAGTATTTT; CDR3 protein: CASSLVQGGTDTQYF
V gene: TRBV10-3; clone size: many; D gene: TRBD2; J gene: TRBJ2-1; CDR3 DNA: TGTGCCATTGGACTAGCGGGAGACAATGAGCAGTTCTTC; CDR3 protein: CAIGLAGDNEQFF
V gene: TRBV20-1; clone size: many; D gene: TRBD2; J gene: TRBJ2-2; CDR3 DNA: TGCAGTGCTTCTAGCGGGAGCACCGGGGAGCTGTTTTTT; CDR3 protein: CSASSGSTGELFF
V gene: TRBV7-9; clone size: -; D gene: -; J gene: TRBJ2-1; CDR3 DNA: TGTGCCAGCAGCCCTGGACTCGCCTGCTACAATGAGCAGTTCTTC; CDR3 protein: CASSPGLACYNEQFF
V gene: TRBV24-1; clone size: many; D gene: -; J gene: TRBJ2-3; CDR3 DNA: TGTGCCACCAGTGATCCCCAGCCGGGGGCGCCGAATACGCAGTATTTT; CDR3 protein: CATSDPQPGAPNTQYF
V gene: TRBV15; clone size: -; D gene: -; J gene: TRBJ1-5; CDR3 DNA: TGTGCCACCAGCAGACCTCCCCCGGCCCATTCTCAGCCCCAGCATTTT; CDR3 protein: CATSRPPPAHSQPQHF
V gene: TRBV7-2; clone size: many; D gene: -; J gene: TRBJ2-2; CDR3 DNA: TGTGCCAGCAGCTTAGTCGGTCGGTTGAACGGGGAGCTGTTTTTT; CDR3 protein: CASSLVGRLNGELFF
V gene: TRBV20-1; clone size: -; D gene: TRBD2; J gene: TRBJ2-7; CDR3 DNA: TGCTGTGCCACCGAAATGGGGACTAGCTTCTCCTACGAGCAGTACTTC; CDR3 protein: CCATEMGTSFSYEQYF
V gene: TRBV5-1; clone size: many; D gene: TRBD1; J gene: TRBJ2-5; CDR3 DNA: TGCGCCAGCAGCAACAGGGGGGAAGAGACCCAGTACTTC; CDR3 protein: CASSNRGEETQYF
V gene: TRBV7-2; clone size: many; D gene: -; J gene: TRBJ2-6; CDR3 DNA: TGTGCCAGCAGCCAACGTTCTGGGGCCAACGTCCTGACTTTC; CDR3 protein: CASSQRSGANVLTF
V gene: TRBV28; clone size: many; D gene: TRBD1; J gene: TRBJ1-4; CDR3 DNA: TGTGCCAGCAGCCCGCCGGGACAGGGTAATGAAAAACTGTTTTTT; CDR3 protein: CASSPPGQGNEKLFF